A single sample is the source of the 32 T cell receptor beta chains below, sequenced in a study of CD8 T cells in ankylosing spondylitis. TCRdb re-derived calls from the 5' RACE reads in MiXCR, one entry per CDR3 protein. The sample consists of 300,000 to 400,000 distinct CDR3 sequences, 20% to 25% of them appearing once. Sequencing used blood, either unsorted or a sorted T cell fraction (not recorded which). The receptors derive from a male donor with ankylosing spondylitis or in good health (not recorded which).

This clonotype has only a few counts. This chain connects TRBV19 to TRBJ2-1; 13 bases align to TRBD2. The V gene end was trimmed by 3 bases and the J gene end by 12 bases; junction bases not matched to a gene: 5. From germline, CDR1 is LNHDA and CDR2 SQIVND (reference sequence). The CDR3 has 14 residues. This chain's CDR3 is CASSIGTSGVAQFF. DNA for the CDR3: TGTGCCAGTAGTATCGGGACTAGCGGGGTTGCGCAGTTCTTC.

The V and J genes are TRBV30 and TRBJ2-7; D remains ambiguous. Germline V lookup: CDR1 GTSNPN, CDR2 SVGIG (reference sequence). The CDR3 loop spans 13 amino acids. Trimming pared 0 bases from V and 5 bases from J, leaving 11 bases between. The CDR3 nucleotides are TGTGCCTGGAGTGTTGGGGTATTTAACGAGCAGTACTTC. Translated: CAWSVGVFNEQYF.

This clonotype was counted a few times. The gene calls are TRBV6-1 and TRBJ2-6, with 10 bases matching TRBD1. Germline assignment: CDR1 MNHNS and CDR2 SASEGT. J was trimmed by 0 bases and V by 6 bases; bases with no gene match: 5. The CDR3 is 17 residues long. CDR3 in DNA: TGTGCCAGCAGGAAGGGACAGGGGAGCTCTGGGGCCAACGTCCTGACTTTC. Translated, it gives CASRKGQGSSGANVLTF.

CDR3 sequence reads: CASSSKPGQAVGTQYF. DNA of the CDR3: TGTGCCAGCAGCTCAAAACCGGGACAGGCGGTAGGGACCCAGTACTTC. This chain uses TRBV14 with TRBJ2-5; 8 bases match TRBD1. Germline V lookup: CDR1 SGHDN, CDR2 FVKESK. J was trimmed by 7 bases and V by 5 bases; bases with no gene match: 15. The CDR3 sequence is 16 residues long.

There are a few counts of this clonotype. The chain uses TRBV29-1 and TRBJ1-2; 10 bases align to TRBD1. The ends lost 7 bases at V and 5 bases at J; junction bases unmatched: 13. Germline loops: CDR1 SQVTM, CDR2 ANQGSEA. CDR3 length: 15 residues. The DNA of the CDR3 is TGCAGCGGGACTGGGACAGGGGATTTGCCTTATGGCTACACCTTC. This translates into CSGTGTGDLPYGYTF.

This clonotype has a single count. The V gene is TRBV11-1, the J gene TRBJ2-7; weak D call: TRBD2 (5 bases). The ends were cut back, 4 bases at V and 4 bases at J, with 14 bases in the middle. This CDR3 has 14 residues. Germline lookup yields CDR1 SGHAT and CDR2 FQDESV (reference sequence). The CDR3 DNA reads TGTGCCAGCAGCTACCTCGGGGATCAATACGAGCAGTACTTC. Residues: CASSYLGDQYEQYF.

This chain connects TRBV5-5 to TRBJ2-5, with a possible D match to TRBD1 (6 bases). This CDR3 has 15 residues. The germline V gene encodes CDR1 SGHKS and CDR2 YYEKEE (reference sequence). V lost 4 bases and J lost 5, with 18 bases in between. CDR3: CASSPGPAGAETQYF. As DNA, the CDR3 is TGTGCCAGCAGCCCCGGACCAGCAGGGGCGGAGACCCAGTACTTC.

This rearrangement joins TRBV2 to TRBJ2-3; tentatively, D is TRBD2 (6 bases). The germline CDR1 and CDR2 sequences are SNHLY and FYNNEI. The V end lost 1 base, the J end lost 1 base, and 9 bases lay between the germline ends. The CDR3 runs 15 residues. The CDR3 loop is CASSEGTTRTDTQYF. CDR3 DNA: TGTGCCAGCAGTGAAGGGACTACCCGCACAGATACGCAGTATTTT.

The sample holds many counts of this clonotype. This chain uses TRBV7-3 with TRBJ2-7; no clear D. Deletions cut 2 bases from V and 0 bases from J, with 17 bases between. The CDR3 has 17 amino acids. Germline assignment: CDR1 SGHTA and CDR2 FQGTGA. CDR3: CASSLGVPTPNSYEQYF. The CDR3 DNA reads TGTGCCAGCAGCTTAGGGGTACCGACCCCAAACTCCTACGAGCAGTACTTC.

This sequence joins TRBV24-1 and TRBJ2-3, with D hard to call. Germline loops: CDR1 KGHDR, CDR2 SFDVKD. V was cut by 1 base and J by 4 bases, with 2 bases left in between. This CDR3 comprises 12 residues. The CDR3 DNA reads TGTGCCACCAGTGATTTAGCAGATACGCAGTATTTT. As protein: CATSDLADTQYF.

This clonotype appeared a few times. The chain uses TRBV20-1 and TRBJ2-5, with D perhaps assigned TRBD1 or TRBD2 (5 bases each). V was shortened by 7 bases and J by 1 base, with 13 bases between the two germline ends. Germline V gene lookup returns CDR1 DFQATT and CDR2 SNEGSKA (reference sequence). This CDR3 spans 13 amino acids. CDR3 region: CSETGTLQETQYF. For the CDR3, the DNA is TGCAGTGAAACGGGGACCCTCCAAGAGACCCAGTACTTC.

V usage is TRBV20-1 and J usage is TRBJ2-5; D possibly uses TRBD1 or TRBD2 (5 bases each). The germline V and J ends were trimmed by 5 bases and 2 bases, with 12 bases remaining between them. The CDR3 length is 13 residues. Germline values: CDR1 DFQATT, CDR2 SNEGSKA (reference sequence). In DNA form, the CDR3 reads TGCAGTGCTCGCGAGGGACCACAAGAGACCCAGTACTTC. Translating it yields CSAREGPQETQYF.

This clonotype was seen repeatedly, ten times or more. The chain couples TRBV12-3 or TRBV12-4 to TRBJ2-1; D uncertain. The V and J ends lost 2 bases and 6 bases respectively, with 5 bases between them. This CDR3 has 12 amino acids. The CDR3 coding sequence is TGTGCCAGCAGTTTATCGCCCAATGAGCAGTTCTTC. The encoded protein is CASSLSPNEQFF.

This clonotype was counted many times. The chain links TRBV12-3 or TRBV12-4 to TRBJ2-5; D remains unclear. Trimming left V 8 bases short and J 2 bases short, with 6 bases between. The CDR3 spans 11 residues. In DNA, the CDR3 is TGTGCCAGCTCCGTACAAGAGACCCAGTACTTC. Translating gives CASSVQETQYF.

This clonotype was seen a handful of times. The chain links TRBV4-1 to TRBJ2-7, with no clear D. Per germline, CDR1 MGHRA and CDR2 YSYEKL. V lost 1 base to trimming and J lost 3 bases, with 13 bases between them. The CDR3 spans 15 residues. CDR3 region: CASSQGTSRIYEQYF. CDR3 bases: TGCGCCAGCAGCCAAGGAACATCCCGGATCTACGAGCAGTACTTC.

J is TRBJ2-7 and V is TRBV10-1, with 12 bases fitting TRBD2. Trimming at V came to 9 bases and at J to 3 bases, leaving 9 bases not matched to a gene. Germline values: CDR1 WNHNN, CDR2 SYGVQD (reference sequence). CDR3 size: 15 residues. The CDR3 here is CARPGLAGPHYEQYF. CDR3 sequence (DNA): TGCGCCAGGCCAGGACTAGCGGGGCCCCACTACGAGCAGTACTTC.

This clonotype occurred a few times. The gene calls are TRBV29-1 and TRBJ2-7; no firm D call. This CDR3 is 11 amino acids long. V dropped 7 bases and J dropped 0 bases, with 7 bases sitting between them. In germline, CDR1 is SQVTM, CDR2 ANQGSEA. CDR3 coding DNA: TGCAGCGCTCTAAGCTCCTACGAGCAGTACTTC. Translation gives CSALSSYEQYF.

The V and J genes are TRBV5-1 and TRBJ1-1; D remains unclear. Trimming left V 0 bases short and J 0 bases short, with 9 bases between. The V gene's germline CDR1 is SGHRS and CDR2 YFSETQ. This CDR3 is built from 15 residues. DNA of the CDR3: TGCGCCAGCAGCTTGGACGCGGCGCTGAACACTGAAGCTTTCTTT. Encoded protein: CASSLDAALNTEAFF. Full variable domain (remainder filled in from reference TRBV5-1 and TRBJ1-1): KAGVTQTPRYLIKTRGQQVTLSCSPISGHRSVSWYQQTPGQGLQFLFEYFSETQRNKGNFPGRFSGRQFSNSRSEMNVSTLELGDSALYLCASSLDAALNTEAFFGQGTRLTVV.

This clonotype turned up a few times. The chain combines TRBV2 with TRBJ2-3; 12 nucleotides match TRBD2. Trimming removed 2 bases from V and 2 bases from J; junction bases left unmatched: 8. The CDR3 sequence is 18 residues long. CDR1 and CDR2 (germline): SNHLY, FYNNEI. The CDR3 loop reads CASSEIPGLAGITDTQYF. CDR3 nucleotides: TGTGCCAGCAGTGAAATCCCTGGACTAGCGGGAATCACAGATACGCAGTATTTT.

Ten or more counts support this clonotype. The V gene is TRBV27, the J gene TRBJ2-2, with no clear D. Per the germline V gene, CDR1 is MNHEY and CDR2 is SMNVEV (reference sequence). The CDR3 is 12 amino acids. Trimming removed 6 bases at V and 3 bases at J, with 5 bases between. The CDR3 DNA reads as TGTGCCAGCAGACGCGACACCGGGGAGCTGTTTTTT. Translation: CASRRDTGELFF.

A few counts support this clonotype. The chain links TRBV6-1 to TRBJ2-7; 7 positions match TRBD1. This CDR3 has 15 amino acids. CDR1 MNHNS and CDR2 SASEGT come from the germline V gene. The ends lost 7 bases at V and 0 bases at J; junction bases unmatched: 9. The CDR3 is CASTPHRDSSYEQYF. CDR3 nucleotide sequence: TGTGCCAGCACCCCCCACCGGGACAGCTCCTACGAGCAGTACTTC.

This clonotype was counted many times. CDR3: CSARWDFIETQYF. The CDR3 nucleotides are TGCAGTGCTAGATGGGACTTTATAGAGACCCAGTACTTC. This chain joins TRBV20-1 and TRBJ2-5, with a weak D call TRBD2 (6 bases). V dropped 2 bases and J dropped 4 bases, with 11 bases sitting between them. The CDR3 has 13 residues. From germline, CDR1 is DFQATT and CDR2 SNEGSKA (reference sequence).

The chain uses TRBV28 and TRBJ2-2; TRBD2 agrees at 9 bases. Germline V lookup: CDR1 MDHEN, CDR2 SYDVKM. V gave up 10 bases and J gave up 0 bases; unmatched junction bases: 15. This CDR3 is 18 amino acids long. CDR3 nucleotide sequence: TGTGCCACACGCGGAGGGCTAGCGGGGACTCCGAACACCGGGGAGCTGTTTTTT. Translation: CATRGGLAGTPNTGELFF.

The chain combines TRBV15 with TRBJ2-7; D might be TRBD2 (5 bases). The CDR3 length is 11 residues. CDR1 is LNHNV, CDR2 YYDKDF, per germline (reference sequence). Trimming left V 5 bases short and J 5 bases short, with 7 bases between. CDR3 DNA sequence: TGTGCCACCAGCGGAGGACACGAGCAGTACTTC. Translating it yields CATSGGHEQYF.

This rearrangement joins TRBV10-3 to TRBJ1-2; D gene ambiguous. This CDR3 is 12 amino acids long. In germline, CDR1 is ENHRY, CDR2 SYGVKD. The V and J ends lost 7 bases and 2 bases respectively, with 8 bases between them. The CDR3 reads CAITEGNYGYTF. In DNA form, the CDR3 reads TGTGCCATCACCGAAGGAAACTATGGCTACACCTTC.

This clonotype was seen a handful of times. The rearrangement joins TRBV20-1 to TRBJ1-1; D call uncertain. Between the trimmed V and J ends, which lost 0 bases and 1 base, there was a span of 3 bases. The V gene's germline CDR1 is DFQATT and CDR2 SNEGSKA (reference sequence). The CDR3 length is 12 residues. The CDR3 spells CSAREKNTEAFF. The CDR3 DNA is TGCAGTGCTAGAGAGAAGAACACTGAAGCTTTCTTT.

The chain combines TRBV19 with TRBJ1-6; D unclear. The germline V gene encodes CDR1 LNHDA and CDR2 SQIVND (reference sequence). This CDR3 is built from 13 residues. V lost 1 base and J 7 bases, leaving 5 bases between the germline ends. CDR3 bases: TGTGCCAGTAGTATAGGCGGAAATTCACCCCTCCACTTT. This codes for CASSIGGNSPLHF.

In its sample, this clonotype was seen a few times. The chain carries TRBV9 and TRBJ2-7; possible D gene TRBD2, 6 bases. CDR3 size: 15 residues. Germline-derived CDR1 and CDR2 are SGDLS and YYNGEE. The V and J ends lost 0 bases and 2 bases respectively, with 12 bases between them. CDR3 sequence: CASSVGGVTTYEQYF. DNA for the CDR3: TGTGCCAGCAGCGTAGGGGGGGTCACCACCTACGAGCAGTACTTC.

CDR3: CASSQRNSYNEQFF. CDR3 nucleotide sequence: TGCGCCAGCAGCCAACGGAACTCCTACAATGAGCAGTTCTTC. V gene TRBV4-1 combines with J gene TRBJ2-1; D not certain. The germline V gene encodes CDR1 MGHRA and CDR2 YSYEKL. This CDR3 has 14 amino acids. Trimming removed 2 bases from V and 0 bases from J, with 5 bases in between.

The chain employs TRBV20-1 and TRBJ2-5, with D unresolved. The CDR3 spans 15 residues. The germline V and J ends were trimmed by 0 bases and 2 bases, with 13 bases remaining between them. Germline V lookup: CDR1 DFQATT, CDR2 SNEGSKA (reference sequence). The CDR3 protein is CSARDLGMGQETQYF. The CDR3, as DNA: TGCAGTGCTAGAGATCTAGGGATGGGACAAGAGACCCAGTACTTC.

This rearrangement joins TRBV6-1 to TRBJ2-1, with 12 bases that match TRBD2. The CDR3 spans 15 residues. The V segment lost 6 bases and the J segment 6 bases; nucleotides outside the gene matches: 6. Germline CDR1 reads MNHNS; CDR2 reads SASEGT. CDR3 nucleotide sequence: TGTGCCAGCAGGGGTCTAGCGGGGGGGCCCAATGAGCAGTTCTTC. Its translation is CASRGLAGGPNEQFF.

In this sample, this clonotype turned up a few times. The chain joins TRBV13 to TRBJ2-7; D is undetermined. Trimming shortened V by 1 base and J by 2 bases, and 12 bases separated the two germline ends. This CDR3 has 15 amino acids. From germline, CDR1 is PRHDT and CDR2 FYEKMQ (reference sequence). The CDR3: CASSLESAGAYEQYF. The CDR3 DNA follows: TGTGCCAGCAGCTTAGAGTCCGCAGGTGCCTACGAGCAGTACTTC.